This passage covers 31 T cell receptor beta chains from one sample sequenced in a study of blood T cells in healthy people across ages. With a J-beta primer mix and a sample-barcoded 5' primer, a second PCR ran roughly 7 to 11 cycles. MiXCR, run by TCRdb on the 5' RACE reads, gives a single entry per CDR3 protein. The top ten hold around 20% of the sample, which has almost 800,000 distinct CDR3 sequences, 55% to 75% seen once. The sequencing sample was made of blood. These receptors originate from a man younger than 45 in good health.

In DNA, the CDR3 is TGTGCCAGCAGTTTTCGCCGGGGACAGGGCCCCTACGAGCAGTACTTC. This gives the protein CASSFRRGQGPYEQYF. The chain has TRBV28 and TRBJ2-7, with TRBD1 matching 9 bases. V shed 3 bases, J shed 2 bases, and the junction held 8 bases outside the gene matches. Germline values: CDR1 MDHEN, CDR2 SYDVKM. The CDR3 runs 16 residues.

This clonotype was picked up a small number of times. The rearrangement joins TRBV20-1 to TRBJ2-4; 7 positions agree with TRBD2. The tail of the sequence fits TRBJ2-7 better, so the J call may be wrong. Germline-derived CDR1 and CDR2 are DFQATT and SNEGSKA (reference sequence). The CDR3 has 13 amino acids. The CDR3, as DNA: TGCAGTGCTAGAGATTGGTGGGGGGGCGAGCAGTACTTC. Protein: CSARDWWGGEQYF.

This sequence joins TRBV12-3 or TRBV12-4 and TRBJ2-5, with 12 nucleotides matching TRBD2. V gave up 5 bases and J gave up 5 bases; unmatched junction bases: 9. This CDR3 has 16 residues. The CDR3 DNA is TGTGCCAGCAGTCCCCTAGCGGGGGGGCCACAGGAGACCCAGTACTTC. Translation: CASSPLAGGPQETQYF.

CDR3 DNA sequence: TGTGCCAGCAGCTTTAACAGGGGTCTGGAGCCCCAGCATTTT. It yields the protein CASSFNRGLEPQHF. This rearrangement joins TRBV13 to TRBJ1-5, with 7 bases lining up with TRBD1. The CDR3 has 14 residues. CDR1 PRHDT and CDR2 FYEKMQ come from the germline V gene (reference sequence). The junction had 7 bases not matched to a gene; V was cut back by 3 bases and J by 8 bases.

This clonotype has a handful of counts. V and J are TRBV20-1 and TRBJ2-6, with unresolved D. The germline gives CDR1 DFQATT, CDR2 SNEGSKA (reference sequence). Trimming left V 4 bases short and J 1 base short, with 5 bases between. This CDR3 region has 13 residues. CDR3 coding DNA: TGCAGTGCTACAGTGTCTGGGGCCAACGTCCTGACTTTC. Translated, it gives CSATVSGANVLTF.

The V and J genes are TRBV20-1 and TRBJ2-3; tentative D call: TRBD2 (5 bases). The V end lost 6 bases, the J end lost 6 bases, and 19 bases lay between the germline ends. CDR1 is DFQATT, CDR2 SNEGSKA, per germline (reference sequence). The CDR3 runs 14 residues. The CDR3 spells CSAGDGQVADTQYF. In DNA, the CDR3 is TGCAGTGCCGGGGATGGGCAGGTTGCCGATACGCAGTATTTT.

This rearrangement joins TRBV28 to TRBJ2-3; D is possibly TRBD2 (5 bases). This CDR3 is built from 14 residues. Trimming left V 8 bases short and J 0 bases short, with 12 bases between. Per the germline V gene, CDR1 is MDHEN and CDR2 is SYDVKM. The CDR3 sequence: CASAAGPSTDTQYF. The CDR3 coding sequence is TGTGCCAGCGCCGCGGGCCCAAGCACAGATACGCAGTATTTT. Based on the CDR3 plus reference TRBV28 and TRBJ2-3, the full variable domain is DVKVTQSSRYLVKRTGEKVFLECVQDMDHENMFWYRQDPGLGLRLIYFSYDVKMKEKGDIPEGYSVSREKKERFSLILESASTNQTSMYLCASAAGPSTDTQYFGPGTRLTVL.

To note about this clonotype: The junction shows a germline mismatch at one end, possibly a read error. The V and J genes are TRBV2 and TRBJ1-2; 9 bases align to TRBD1. CDR3 length: 15 residues. Germline V gene sequence: CDR1 SNHLY, CDR2 FYNNEI. The CDR3 sequence is CATQGYRGLGYGYTF. The CDR3 nucleotides read TGTGCCACCCAGGGATACAGGGGGCTGGGCTATGGATACACCTTC.

In its sample, this clonotype was seen a few times. The chain employs TRBV6-2 or TRBV6-3 and TRBJ2-5; D unclear. Germline assignment: CDR1 MNHEY and CDR2 SVGEGT. Trimming cost V 6 bases and J 10 bases, with 12 bases left between them. The CDR3 spans 11 residues. CDR3 protein: CASRESWDQYF. The DNA of the CDR3 is TGTGCCAGCAGGGAGTCCTGGGACCAGTACTTC.

The chain links TRBV29-1 to TRBJ2-1, with 10 bases fitting TRBD1. CDR1 SQVTM and CDR2 ANQGSEA come from the germline V gene. The CDR3 totals 16 residues. The V and J ends lost 3 bases and 8 bases, in that order; junction bases with no gene match: 13. The CDR3 DNA follows: TGCAGCGTTGAGGAGCGGGACAGGGGTTTGATGGATGAGCAGTTCTTC. Protein product: CSVEERDRGLMDEQFF.

The chain recombines TRBV7-8 with TRBJ2-1; 8 nucleotides line up with TRBD2. From germline, CDR1 is SGHVS and CDR2 FQNEAQ. The CDR3 runs 14 residues. Trimming removed 5 bases from V and 8 bases from J; junction bases left unmatched: 8. CDR3 region: CASSPRGGWDEQFF. The CDR3 DNA reads TGTGCCAGCAGCCCCCGGGGGGGTTGGGATGAGCAGTTCTTC.

CDR3 in amino acids: CASSLAPLGGTDTQYF. CDR3 sequence (DNA): TGTGCCAGCAGCTTAGCCCCCCTTGGGGGCACAGATACGCAGTATTTT. The V call is TRBV7-2, the J call TRBJ2-3; the D is unclear. The CDR3 extends over 16 amino acids. Germline loops: CDR1 SGHTA, CDR2 FQGNSA. Deletions cut 0 bases from V and 1 base from J, with 11 bases between.

There are many counts of this clonotype. V and J are TRBV7-2 and TRBJ2-1, with TRBD2 matching 8 bases. The V gene end was trimmed by 5 bases and the J gene end by 6 bases; junction bases not matched to a gene: 3. The germline gives CDR1 SGHTA, CDR2 FQGNSA. The CDR3 contains 13 residues. CDR3 nucleotides: TGTGCCAGCAGCCCTCTAGCGGGCAATGAGCAGTTCTTC. It codes for CASSPLAGNEQFF. Based on the CDR3 plus reference TRBV7-2 and TRBJ2-1, the full variable domain is GAGVSQSPSNKVTEKGKDVELRCDPISGHTALYWYRQSLGQGLEFLIYFQGNSAPDKSGLPSDRFSAERTGGSVSTLTIQRTQQEDSAVYLCASSPLAGNEQFFGPGTRLTVL.

The chain carries TRBV4-1 and TRBJ2-1; no firm D call. V gave up 5 bases and J gave up 6 bases, with 8 bases separating them. From germline, CDR1 is MGHRA and CDR2 YSYEKL. This CDR3 is 12 amino acids long. The CDR3 coding sequence is TGCGCCAGCAGCGGGCGGATCAATGAGCAGTTCTTC. This translates into CASSGRINEQFF.

In its sample, this clonotype was seen a few times. The chain combines TRBV11-3 with TRBJ2-5; 12 bases are shared with TRBD2. The V gene end was trimmed by 5 bases and the J gene end by 2 bases; junction bases not matched to a gene: 6. The CDR3 runs 16 residues. CDR1 and CDR2 from the germline V gene are SGHNT and YENEEA. CDR3 loop: CASSRASGREQETQYF. DNA for the CDR3: TGTGCCAGCAGCAGAGCTAGCGGGAGGGAACAAGAGACCCAGTACTTC.

The CDR3 reads CASRSTGTGGSTEKLFF. In nucleotides, the CDR3 is TGTGCCAGCAGGTCAACCGGGACGGGTGGGAGTACTGAAAAACTGTTTTTT. This chain connects TRBV12-3 or TRBV12-4 to TRBJ1-4, with D possibly TRBD1 on 5 matching bases. The CDR3 has 17 residues. The V gene lost 6 bases and the J gene lost 7 bases, with 24 bases spanning the gap.

This clonotype was observed at least ten times. The rearrangement uses TRBV20-1 and TRBJ1-1; no clear D gene. Trimming removed 0 bases from V and 3 bases from J, with 5 bases in between. This CDR3 has 12 residues. Germline values: CDR1 DFQATT, CDR2 SNEGSKA (reference sequence). The CDR3 DNA follows: TGCAGTGCTAGAGAGCAGGACACTGAAGCTTTCTTT. Its translation: CSAREQDTEAFF.

The chain has TRBV7-9 and TRBJ2-1; no clear D gene. The V end lost 1 base, the J end lost 9 bases, and 13 bases lay between the germline ends. Germline CDR1 reads SEHNR; CDR2 reads FQNEAQ (reference sequence). The CDR3 runs 14 residues. CDR3 coding DNA: TGTGCCAGCAGCTTAGTCGCCACGTCCGGTGAGCAGTTCTTC. Translated, it gives CASSLVATSGEQFF.

The V gene is TRBV20-1, the J gene TRBJ2-1, with D unresolved. Per the germline V gene, CDR1 is DFQATT and CDR2 is SNEGSKA (reference sequence). The V end was cut by 7 bases, the J end by 1 base, with 14 bases between. The CDR3 sequence is 14 residues long. CDR3 sequence: CSVSAFGSYNEQFF. CDR3 in DNA: TGCAGTGTTTCGGCCTTCGGGTCCTACAATGAGCAGTTCTTC.

The CDR3 DNA is TGTGCCAGCAGTTTGGGGGGGCTAGCGGGAGGTAGGGGTGAGCAGTTCTTC. Amino acid sequence: CASSLGGLAGGRGEQFF. The chain links TRBV6-5 to TRBJ2-1; 11 bases match TRBD2. Germline CDR1 reads MNHEY; CDR2 reads SVGAGI. Unmatched junction bases numbered 14, after V lost 4 bases and J lost 9 bases. This CDR3 is built from 17 residues.

The chain has TRBV11-3 and TRBJ2-3; D is perhaps TRBD1 (6 bases). The V gene's germline CDR1 is SGHNT and CDR2 YENEEA. V lost 1 base, J lost 2 bases, and 13 bases lay in between. This CDR3 has 16 residues. CDR3 amino acids: CASSLGNTGNTDTQYF. For the CDR3, the DNA is TGTGCCAGCAGCTTAGGAAACACAGGGAACACAGATACGCAGTATTTT.

The table lists this clonotype with many counts. CDR3: CSVEVSTDTQYF. DNA for the CDR3: TGCAGCGTTGAAGTCAGCACAGATACGCAGTATTTT. The chain links TRBV29-1 to TRBJ2-3; D remains unclear. There are 12 residues in the CDR3. Germline V lookup: CDR1 SQVTM, CDR2 ANQGSEA. Trimming left V 1 base short and J 0 bases short, with 2 bases between.

This clonotype showed up many times. The chain has TRBV4-3 and TRBJ1-5, with 8 bases lining up with TRBD1. J gave up 2 bases and V 4 bases, and 7 bases lay outside the gene matches. CDR3 length: 16 residues. Germline CDR1 reads LGHNA; CDR2 reads YSLEER. DNA of the CDR3: TGCGCCAGCAGCCGCCACAGGGGGTCGGGCAATCAGCCCCAGCATTTT. Protein product: CASSRHRGSGNQPQHF.

The chain has TRBV9 and TRBJ1-6; D is undetermined. The germline V gene has CDR1 SGDLS and CDR2 YYNGEE. The CDR3 has 14 amino acids. V shed 3 bases and J shed 9 bases, with 13 bases lying between them. In nucleotides, the CDR3 is TGTGCCAGCAGCGCAGACCCACCTCGTTCACCCCTCCACTTT. It encodes CASSADPPRSPLHF.

This chain joins TRBV12-3 or TRBV12-4 and TRBJ2-7, with a tentative D call TRBD1 (6 bases). CDR3 size: 14 residues. Deletions cut 7 bases from V and 3 bases from J, with 16 bases between. The CDR3 nucleotides are TGTGCCAGCACAATGACAGGCACACTCTACGAGCAGTACTTC. Residues: CASTMTGTLYEQYF.

The rearrangement joins TRBV18 to TRBJ2-1; 8 positions match TRBD2. Judging by the DNA end, TRBJ2-7 fits better; the J call may be wrong. The CDR3 sequence is 15 residues long. Germline values: CDR1 KGHSH, CDR2 LQKENI. CDR3 sequence (DNA): TGTGCCAGCTCACGTCCGGGACTAGACGACAATGAGCAGTACTTC. Residues: CASSRPGLDDNEQYF.

The chain recombines TRBV11-1 with TRBJ2-1; 12 bases are shared with TRBD2. Germline assignment: CDR1 SGHAT and CDR2 FQDESV (reference sequence). The CDR3 runs 15 residues. The trim removed 4 bases at V and 9 bases at J, leaving 7 bases unmatched. CDR3 DNA: TGTGCCAGCAGCTACGGACTAGCGGGATCGGTTGAGCAGTTCTTC. Translated, it gives CASSYGLAGSVEQFF.

This chain connects TRBV29-1 to TRBJ2-4, with TRBD2 matching 9 bases. The end of the DNA is better explained by TRBJ2-7, so the J call may be wrong. The CDR3 runs to 13 residues. Germline V lookup: CDR1 SQVTM, CDR2 ANQGSEA. DNA of the CDR3: TGCAGCGCCGGGGTGGGACTAGCTGCCGAGCAGTACTTC. It encodes CSAGVGLAAEQYF.

Remarks on this clonotype: A read error may produce the germline difference seen at one junction end. This chain uses TRBV9 with TRBJ2-7; D gene uncertain. Germline loops: CDR1 SGDLS, CDR2 YYNGEE. The CDR3 sequence is 13 residues long. The CDR3 bases are TGTGCCAGCAGCGTAGTTAGCTCCGACGAGCAGTACTTC. Its translation: CASSVVSSDEQYF. Filled out from reference TRBV9 and TRBJ2-7, the complete variable domain reads DSGVTQTPKHLITATGQRVTLRCSPRSGDLSVYWYQQSLDQGLQFLIQYYNGEERAKGNILERFSAQQFPDLHSELNLSSLELGDSALYFCASSVVSSDEQYFGPGTRLTVT.

CDR3 bases: TGTGCCATCAGCTTGCCAGGGGCCCATGGCTACACCTTC. It specifies CAISLPGAHGYTF. The genes are TRBV10-3 and TRBJ1-2; possible D gene TRBD1, 6 bases. This CDR3 region has 13 residues. Looked up from germline, CDR1 is ENHRY and CDR2 is SYGVKD. V shed 6 bases and J shed 6 bases, with 14 bases lying between them.

V and J are TRBV6-1 and TRBJ1-1; D is unresolved. The V gene lost 5 bases and the J gene lost 0 bases, with 7 bases spanning the gap. This CDR3 contains 13 residues. In germline, CDR1 is MNHNS, CDR2 SASEGT. The CDR3 reads CASSNRMNTEAFF. DNA of the CDR3: TGTGCCAGCAGTAACCGGATGAACACTGAAGCTTTCTTT.